This TCR beta chain was profiled in a study of blood T cell repertoires in COVID-19. Clones were read by immunoSEQ multiplex PCR, and TCRdb kept only the in-frame ones, dropping some. The profile shows some 190,000 clones, roughly 80% of them singletons. Between the trimmed V and J ends, which lost 2 bases and 8 bases, there was a span of 12 bases. CDR1 is KGHSH and CDR2 is LQKENI in the germline V gene. The CDR3 runs to 14 residues. This TCR derives from a woman aged 80 or over with COVID-19, enrolled during active disease. Sequencing used peripheral blood. This rearrangement joins TRBV18 to TRBJ1-4; possibly TRBD1 for D (6 bases). CDR3 sequence (DNA): TGTGCCAGCTCACCATGGGAGGGGGAAGAAAAACTGTTTTTT. It translates to CASSPWEGEEKLFF. Using reference TRBV18 and TRBJ1-4 for the parts outside the CDR3, the full variable domain is NAGVMQNPRHLVRRRGQEARLRCSPMKGHSHVYWYRQLPEEGLKFMVYLQKENIIDESGMPKERFSAEFPKEGPSILRIQQVVRGDSAAYFCASSPWEGEEKLFFGSGTQLSVL.